These 25 T cell receptor beta chains originate from one sample sequenced in a study of ipilimumab plus nivolumab after autologous stem cell transplantation. Libraries were prepared by immunoSEQ multiplex PCR; TCRdb keeps only in-frame clonotypes and omits some of them. The sample contains 15,000 to 20,000 clones, less than 75% of which appear only once. The input for sequencing was PBMCs, taken in a trial of ipilimumab plus nivolumab as post-transplant consolidation. The receptors derive from a male donor with diffuse large B-cell lymphoma.

The V gene is TRBV2, the J gene TRBJ1-2; D might be TRBD1 (5 bases). Germline values: CDR1 SNHLY, CDR2 FYNNEI. CDR3 size: 13 residues. The V end was cut by 8 bases, the J end by 7 bases, with 17 bases between. The CDR3 here is CASGQPPGGGYTF. The CDR3, as DNA: TGTGCCAGCGGGCAACCCCCGGGGGGTGGCTACACCTTC.

V is TRBV5-1 and J is TRBJ2-3, with TRBD2 as a possible D gene (5 bases). The V end lost 2 bases, the J end lost 0 bases, and 10 bases lay between the germline ends. The CDR3 contains 15 residues. Germline-derived CDR1 and CDR2 are SGHRS and YFSETQ. The CDR3 region is CASSFGLLSTDTQYF. The CDR3 DNA reads TGCGCCAGCAGCTTCGGACTCTTAAGCACAGATACGCAGTATTTT.

V gene TRBV30 combines with J gene TRBJ1-4, with 9 positions matching TRBD1. Trimming at V came to 2 bases and at J to 7 bases, leaving 11 bases not matched to a gene. The CDR3 consists of 16 residues. CDR1 is GTSNPN and CDR2 is SVGIG in the germline V gene (reference sequence). The CDR3 DNA reads TGTGCCTGGAGTACCCATATAGGGACAGGGATTGAAAAACTGTTTTTT. Its protein product is CAWSTHIGTGIEKLFF.

The gene calls are TRBV5-1 and TRBJ1-6; TRBD1 matches at 10 bases. V lost 6 bases to trimming and J lost 7 bases; unmatched junction nucleotides: 4. This CDR3 contains 14 residues. From germline, CDR1 is SGHRS and CDR2 YFSETQ. CDR3 amino acids: CASTPGQGNSPLHF. The CDR3 DNA follows: TGCGCCAGCACTCCGGGACAGGGGAATTCACCCCTCCACTTT. The entire variable domain, with the rest obtained from reference TRBV5-1 and TRBJ1-6, is as follows: KAGVTQTPRYLIKTRGQQVTLSCSPISGHRSVSWYQQTPGQGLQFLFEYFSETQRNKGNFPGRFSGRQFSNSRSEMNVSTLELGDSALYLCASTPGQGNSPLHFGNGTRLTVT.

The chain joins TRBV2 to TRBJ2-2, with D uncertain. CDR3 length: 14 residues. V was pared by 6 bases and J by 0 bases, with 8 bases between. Germline loops: CDR1 SNHLY, CDR2 FYNNEI. CDR3 in amino acids: CASRSSTNTGELFF. CDR3 sequence (DNA): TGTGCCAGCAGATCATCAACGAACACCGGGGAGCTGTTTTTT.

CDR3 loop: CASRSDPTGNTIYF. Here the CDR3 DNA reads TGTGCCAGCAGATCTGACCCAACGGGAAACACCATATATTTT. V usage is TRBV5-4 and J usage is TRBJ1-3; no clear D gene. The CDR3 is made up of 14 amino acids. Germline CDR1 and CDR2: SGHNT and YYREEE (reference sequence). V was cut by 5 bases and J by 4 bases, with 13 bases left in between.

This clone showed up just once. The chain recombines TRBV29-1 with TRBJ2-7; 8 bases align to TRBD1. This CDR3 spans 12 amino acids. V was pared by 6 bases and J by 3 bases, with 4 bases of the junction left unmatched. CDR1 SQVTM and CDR2 ANQGSEA come from the germline V gene. The CDR3 protein is CSVFDRGYEQYF. The DNA of the CDR3 is TGCAGCGTCTTTGACAGGGGCTACGAGCAGTACTTC.

This chain uses TRBV2 with TRBJ2-5, with TRBD1 matching over 10 bases. Matching the DNA end better, TRBJ2-7 makes the J call doubtful. CDR1 and CDR2 (germline): SNHLY, FYNNEI. The CDR3 loop spans 13 amino acids. The CDR3 DNA reads TGTGCCAGCAGCCCGGGACAGGGGTTCGAGCAGTACTTC. As protein: CASSPGQGFEQYF.

V usage is TRBV5-1 and J usage is TRBJ2-7; D is ambiguous. CDR3 length: 13 residues. V lost 0 bases and J 5 bases, leaving 9 bases between the germline ends. Germline V gene data show CDR1 as SGHRS and CDR2 as YFSETQ. In nucleotides, the CDR3 is TGCGCCAGCAGCTTGGGTCTGGACCACGAGCAGTACTTC. This codes for CASSLGLDHEQYF.

The CDR3: CASSGAVTYEQYF. The CDR3 DNA follows: TGCGCCAGCTCAGGGGCAGTGACCTACGAGCAGTACTTC. This chain uses TRBV4-1 with TRBJ2-7; tentatively, D is TRBD1 (6 bases). The CDR3 runs to 13 residues. Germline V CDR1 and CDR2: MGHRA, YSYEKL. Trimming took 8 bases from V and 2 from J, leaving 13 bases between them.

This clone showed up just once. The gene calls are TRBV18 and TRBJ2-2, with D possibly being TRBD2 (6 bases). This CDR3 contains 15 residues. Trimming left V 3 bases short and J 0 bases short, with 8 bases between. Germline-derived CDR1 and CDR2 are KGHSH and LQKENI. DNA of the CDR3: TGTGCCAGCTCACCCGGGACTCCGAACACCGGGGAGCTGTTTTTT. It yields the protein CASSPGTPNTGELFF.

The chain recombines TRBV14 with TRBJ2-1, with D possibly being TRBD1 or TRBD2 (5 bases each). V was cut by 4 bases and J by 10 bases, with 11 bases left in between. In germline, CDR1 is SGHDN, CDR2 FVKESK. This CDR3 is built from 12 residues. The CDR3: CASSLGTAEQFF. The DNA of the CDR3 is TGTGCCAGCAGCCTGGGGACGGCCGAGCAGTTCTTC.

This rearrangement joins TRBV5-1 to TRBJ1-1, with D tentatively TRBD1 (5 bases). The CDR3 totals 15 residues. Germline V CDR1 and CDR2: SGHRS, YFSETQ. The germline V and J ends were trimmed by 2 bases and 1 base, with 12 bases remaining between them. The CDR3 DNA follows: TGCGCCAGCAGCTTTAGACAGATGCCGAACACTGAAGCTTTCTTT. Its protein is CASSFRQMPNTEAFF. The complete variable domain, with remaining parts taken from reference TRBV5-1 and TRBJ1-1, reads KAGVTQTPRYLIKTRGQQVTLSCSPISGHRSVSWYQQTPGQGLQFLFEYFSETQRNKGNFPGRFSGRQFSNSRSEMNVSTLELGDSALYLCASSFRQMPNTEAFFGQGTRLTVV.

The chain has TRBV5-6 and TRBJ1-1; no reliable D call. The CDR3 covers 14 residues. The V end lost 3 bases, the J end lost 2 bases, and 11 bases lay between the germline ends. The germline V gene encodes CDR1 SGHDT and CDR2 YYEEEE. CDR3 DNA sequence: TGTGCCAGCAGCTCTTATGCTCGAAACACTGAAGCTTTCTTT. It encodes CASSSYARNTEAFF.

The CDR3 protein is CASSLQTGANTGELFF. The CDR3 coding sequence is TGTGCCAGCAGCTTACAGACAGGGGCGAACACCGGGGAGCTGTTTTTT. The genes are TRBV7-6 and TRBJ2-2; 8 positions match TRBD1. The V gene end was trimmed by 2 bases and the J gene end by 0 bases; junction bases not matched to a gene: 2. The CDR3 has 16 amino acids. The germline gives CDR1 SGHVS, CDR2 FNYEAQ.

V usage is TRBV2 and J usage is TRBJ1-2, with 10 bases aligning to TRBD1. Germline CDR1 SNHLY, CDR2 FYNNEI. The V and J ends lost 7 bases and 2 bases, in that order; junction bases with no gene match: 4. The CDR3 contains 14 residues. CDR3 loop: CASNDRGRNYGYTF. CDR3 coding DNA: TGTGCCAGCAATGACAGGGGGCGGAACTATGGCTACACCTTC.

The chain uses TRBV5-5 and TRBJ2-4; 12 bases map to TRBD2. The CDR3 is 17 amino acids. The V and J ends lost 0 bases and 5 bases, in that order; junction bases with no gene match: 6. Germline CDR1 and CDR2: SGHKS and YYEKEE (reference sequence). The CDR3 DNA sequence: TGTGCCAGCAGCTTGGCCCTAGCGGGAGGGAGGGAAAACATTCAGTACTTC. Its protein is CASSLALAGGRENIQYF.

The chain has TRBV19 and TRBJ2-3; D is undetermined. CDR3 length: 11 residues. Per germline, CDR1 LNHDA and CDR2 SQIVND (reference sequence). Between the trimmed V and J ends, which lost 5 bases and 8 bases, there was a span of 8 bases. The CDR3 protein is CASSGSGTQYF. The CDR3 DNA reads TGTGCCAGTAGTGGCTCTGGTACGCAGTATTTT.

On this clone itself: One end of the junction varies from germline; a read error may be responsible. CDR3 amino acids: CASNLDRVERGYTF. As DNA, the CDR3 is TGCGCCAGCAACTTGGACAGGGTTGAGCGTGGCTACACCTTC. The V and J genes are TRBV5-1 and TRBJ1-2; 8 bases align to TRBD1. This CDR3 has 14 amino acids. CDR1 is SGHRS and CDR2 is YFSETQ in the germline V gene.

This clone showed up just a few times. The chain combines TRBV9 with TRBJ1-1; D is ambiguous. This CDR3 comprises 18 residues. Per germline, CDR1 SGDLS and CDR2 YYNGEE. V lost 3 bases to trimming and J lost 1 base, with 22 bases between them. CDR3 bases: TGTGCCAGCAGCGCAGCCGGACCCCGCGGGAGGAGGAACACTGAAGCTTTCTTT. This codes for CASSAAGPRGRRNTEAFF.

This clone rates as medium-sized. The chain couples TRBV19 to TRBJ2-5, with 7 bases that match TRBD2. The CDR3 sequence is 16 residues long. CDR1 and CDR2 (germline): LNHDA, SQIVND (reference sequence). J lost 2 bases, V lost 0 bases, and 6 bases had no gene match. This CDR3 reads CASSIDWGGLQETQYF. DNA for the CDR3: TGTGCCAGTAGTATAGATTGGGGAGGGTTACAAGAGACCCAGTACTTC.

This clone was detected a few times. The chain combines TRBV30 with TRBJ1-2; 7 bases align to TRBD1. V lost 5 bases and J lost 7; bases outside the gene matches: 4. The CDR3 length is 11 residues. Germline lookup yields CDR1 GTSNPN and CDR2 SVGIG (reference sequence). This CDR3 reads CAWGTEGGYTF. The CDR3 DNA is TGTGCCTGGGGGACAGAAGGTGGCTACACCTTC.

The chain has TRBV6-1 and TRBJ2-5, with TRBD2 as a possible D gene (5 bases). The V gene lost 2 bases and the J gene lost 3 bases, with 16 bases spanning the gap. Germline V gene data show CDR1 as MNHNS and CDR2 as SASEGT. The CDR3 length is 16 residues. In nucleotides, the CDR3 is TGTGCCAGCAGTGAAACCCGGGCTAGCTTAAAAGAGACCCAGTACTTC. This sequence encodes CASSETRASLKETQYF.

The chain carries TRBV29-1 and TRBJ2-7, with 7 positions matching TRBD1. This CDR3 is built from 12 residues. Germline CDR1 SQVTM, CDR2 ANQGSEA. CDR3 in amino acids: CGVGTDGYEQYF. The DNA of the CDR3 is TGCGGGGTCGGGACAGATGGGTACGAGCAGTACTTC.

The rearrangement uses TRBV5-1 and TRBJ2-7; D perhaps matches TRBD1 (6 bases). The CDR3 is made up of 12 amino acids. Trimming removed 4 bases from V and 4 bases from J, with 9 bases in between. Looked up from germline, CDR1 is SGHRS and CDR2 is YFSETQ. Here the CDR3 reads CASSEQGYEQYF. CDR3 DNA sequence: TGCGCCAGCAGCGAACAGGGTTACGAGCAGTACTTC.